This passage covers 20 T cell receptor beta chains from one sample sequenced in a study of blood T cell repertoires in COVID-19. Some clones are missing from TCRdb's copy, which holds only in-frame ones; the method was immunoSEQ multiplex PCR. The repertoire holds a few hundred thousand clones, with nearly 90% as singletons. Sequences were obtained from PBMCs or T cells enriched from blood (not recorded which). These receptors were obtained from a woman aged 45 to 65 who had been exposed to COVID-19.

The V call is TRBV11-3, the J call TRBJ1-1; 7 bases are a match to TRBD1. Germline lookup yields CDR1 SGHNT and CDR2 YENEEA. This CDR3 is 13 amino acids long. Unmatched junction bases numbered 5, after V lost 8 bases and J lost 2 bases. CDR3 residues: CASSTGFNTEAFF. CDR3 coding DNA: TGTGCCAGCTCGACAGGGTTTAACACTGAAGCTTTCTTT.

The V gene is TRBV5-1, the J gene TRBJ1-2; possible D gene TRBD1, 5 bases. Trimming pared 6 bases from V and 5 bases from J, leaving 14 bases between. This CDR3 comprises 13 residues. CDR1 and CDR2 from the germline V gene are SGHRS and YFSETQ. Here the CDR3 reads CASTPSGLYGYTF. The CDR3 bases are TGCGCCAGCACCCCGTCAGGGCTTTATGGCTACACCTTC.

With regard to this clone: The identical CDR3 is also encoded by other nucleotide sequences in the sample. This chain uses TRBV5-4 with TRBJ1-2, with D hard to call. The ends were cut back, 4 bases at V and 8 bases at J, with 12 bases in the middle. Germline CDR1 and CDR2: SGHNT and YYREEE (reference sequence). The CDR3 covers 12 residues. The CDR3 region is CASSLDSRGYTF. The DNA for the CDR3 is TGTGCCAGCAGCCTTGACTCAAGGGGCTACACCTTC. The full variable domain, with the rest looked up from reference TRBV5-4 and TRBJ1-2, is ETGVTQSPTHLIKTRGQQVTLRCSSQSGHNTVSWYQQALGQGPQFIFQYYREEENGRGNFPPRFSGLQFPNYSSELNVNALELDDSALYLCASSLDSRGYTFGSGTRLTVV.

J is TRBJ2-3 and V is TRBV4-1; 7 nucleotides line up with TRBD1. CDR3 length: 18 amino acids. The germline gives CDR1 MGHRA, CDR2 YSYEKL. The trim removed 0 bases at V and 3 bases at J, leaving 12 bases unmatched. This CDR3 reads CASSQEIGYSGGTDTQYF. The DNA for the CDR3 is TGCGCCAGCAGCCAAGAAATCGGGTACTCAGGGGGTACAGATACGCAGTATTTT.

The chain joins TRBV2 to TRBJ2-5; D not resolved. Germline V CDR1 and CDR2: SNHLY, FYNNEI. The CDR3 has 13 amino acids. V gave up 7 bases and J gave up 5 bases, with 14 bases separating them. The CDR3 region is CASTGGTTETQYF. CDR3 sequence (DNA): TGTGCCAGCACTGGCGGTACGACGGAGACCCAGTACTTC.

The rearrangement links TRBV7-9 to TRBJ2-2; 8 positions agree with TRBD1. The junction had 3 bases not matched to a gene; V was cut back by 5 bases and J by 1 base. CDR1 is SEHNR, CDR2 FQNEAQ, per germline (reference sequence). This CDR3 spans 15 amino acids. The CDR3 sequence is CASSLGTGNTGELFF. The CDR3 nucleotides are TGTGCCAGCAGCCTCGGGACAGGGAACACCGGGGAGCTGTTTTTT.

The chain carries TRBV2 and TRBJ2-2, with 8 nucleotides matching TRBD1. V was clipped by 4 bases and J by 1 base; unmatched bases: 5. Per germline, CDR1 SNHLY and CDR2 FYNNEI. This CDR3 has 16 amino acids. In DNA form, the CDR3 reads TGTGCCAGCAGTGGACAGGGGATGAAGAACACCGGGGAGCTGTTTTTT. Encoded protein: CASSGQGMKNTGELFF.

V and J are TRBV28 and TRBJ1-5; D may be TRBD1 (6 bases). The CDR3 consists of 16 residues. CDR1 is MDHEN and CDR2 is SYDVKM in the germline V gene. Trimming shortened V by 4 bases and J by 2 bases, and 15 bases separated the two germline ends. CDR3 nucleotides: TGTGCCAGCAGTTACCAACAGGGAATTGGCAATCAGCCCCAGCATTTT. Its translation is CASSYQQGIGNQPQHF.

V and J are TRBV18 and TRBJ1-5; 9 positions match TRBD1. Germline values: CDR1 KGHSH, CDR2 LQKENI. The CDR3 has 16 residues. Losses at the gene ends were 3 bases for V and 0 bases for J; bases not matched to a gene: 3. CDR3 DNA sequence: TGTGCCAGCTCACCGTCGACAGGGGGTAGCAATCAGCCCCAGCATTTT. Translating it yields CASSPSTGGSNQPQHF.

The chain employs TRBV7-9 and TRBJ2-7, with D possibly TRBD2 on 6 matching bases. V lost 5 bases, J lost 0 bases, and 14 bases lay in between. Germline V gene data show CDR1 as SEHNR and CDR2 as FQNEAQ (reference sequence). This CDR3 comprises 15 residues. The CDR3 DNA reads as TGTGCCAGCAGCCCCGGAGGGGCGAGCTCCTACGAGCAGTACTTC. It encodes CASSPGGASSYEQYF. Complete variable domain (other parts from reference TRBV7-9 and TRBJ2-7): DTGVSQNPRHKITKRGQNVTFRCDPISEHNRLYWYRQTLGQGPEFLTYFQNEAQLEKSRLLSDRFSAERPKGSFSTLEIQRTEQGDSAMYLCASSPGGASSYEQYFGPGTRLTVT.

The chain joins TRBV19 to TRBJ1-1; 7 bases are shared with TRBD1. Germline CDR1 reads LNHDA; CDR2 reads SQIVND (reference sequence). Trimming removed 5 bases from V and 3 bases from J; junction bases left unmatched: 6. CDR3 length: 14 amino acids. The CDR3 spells CASSPDRWDTEAFF. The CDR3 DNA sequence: TGTGCCAGTAGTCCGGACAGGTGGGACACTGAAGCTTTCTTT. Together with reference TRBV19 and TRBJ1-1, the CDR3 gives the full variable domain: DGGITQSPKYLFRKEGQNVTLSCEQNLNHDAMYWYRQDPGQGLRLIYYSQIVNDFQKGDIAEGYSVSREKKESFPLTVTSAQKNPTAFYLCASSPDRWDTEAFFGQGTRLTVV.

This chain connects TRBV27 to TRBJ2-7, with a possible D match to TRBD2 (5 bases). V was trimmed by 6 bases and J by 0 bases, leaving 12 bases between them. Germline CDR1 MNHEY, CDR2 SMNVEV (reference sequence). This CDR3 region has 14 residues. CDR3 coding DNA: TGTGCCAGCAGCCCCGTCCGGGGCTCCTACGAGCAGTACTTC. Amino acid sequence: CASSPVRGSYEQYF.

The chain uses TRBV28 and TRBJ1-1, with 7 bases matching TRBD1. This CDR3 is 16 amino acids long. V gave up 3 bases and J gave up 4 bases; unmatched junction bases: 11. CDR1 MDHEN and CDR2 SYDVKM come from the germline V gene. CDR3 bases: TGTGCCAGCAGTTTGGCAGGGGGGCGGGGTGCCACTGAAGCTTTCTTT. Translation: CASSLAGGRGATEAFF.

CDR3 coding DNA: TGTGCCTGGACCGCCAAGGACAGGGGGGCCTCCTACGAGCAGTACTTC. Protein: CAWTAKDRGASYEQYF. The gene calls are TRBV30 and TRBJ2-7; 10 bases align to TRBD1. CDR1 is GTSNPN, CDR2 SVGIG, per germline (reference sequence). This CDR3 has 16 amino acids. The ends lost 4 bases at V and 0 bases at J; junction bases unmatched: 9.

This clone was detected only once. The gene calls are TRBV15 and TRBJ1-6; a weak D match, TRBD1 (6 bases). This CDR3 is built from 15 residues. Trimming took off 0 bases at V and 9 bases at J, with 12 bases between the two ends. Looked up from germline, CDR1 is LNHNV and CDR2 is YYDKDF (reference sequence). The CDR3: CATSRDQGGSSPLHF. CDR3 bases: TGTGCCACCAGCAGAGATCAAGGGGGTTCTTCACCCCTCCACTTT.

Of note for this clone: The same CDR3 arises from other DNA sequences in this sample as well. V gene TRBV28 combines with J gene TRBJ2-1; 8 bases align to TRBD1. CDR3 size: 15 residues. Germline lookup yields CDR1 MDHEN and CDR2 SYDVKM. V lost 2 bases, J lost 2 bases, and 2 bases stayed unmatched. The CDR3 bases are TGTGCCAGCAGTTTACGGGACAGGCCCTACAATGAGCAGTTCTTC. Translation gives CASSLRDRPYNEQFF.

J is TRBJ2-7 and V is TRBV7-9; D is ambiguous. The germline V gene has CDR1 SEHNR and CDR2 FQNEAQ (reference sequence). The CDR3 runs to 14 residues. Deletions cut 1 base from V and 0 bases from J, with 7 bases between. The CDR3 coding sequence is TGTGCCAGCAGCTTAGACAGAGCCTCCTACGAGCAGTACTTC. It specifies CASSLDRASYEQYF.

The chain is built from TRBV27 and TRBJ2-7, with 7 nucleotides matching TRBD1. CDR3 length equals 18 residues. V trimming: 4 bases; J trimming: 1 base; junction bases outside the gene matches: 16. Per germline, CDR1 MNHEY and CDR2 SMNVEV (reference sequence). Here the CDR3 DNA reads TGTGCCAGCAGTTCCCTGAACGCCGGGACAGATAAGTCCTACGAGCAGTACTTC. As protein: CASSSLNAGTDKSYEQYF.

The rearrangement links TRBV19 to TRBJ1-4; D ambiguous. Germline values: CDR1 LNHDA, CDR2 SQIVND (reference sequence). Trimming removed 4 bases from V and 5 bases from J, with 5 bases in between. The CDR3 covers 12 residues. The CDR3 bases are TGTGCCAGTAGTACTAAAAATGAAAAACTGTTTTTT. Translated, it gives CASSTKNEKLFF.

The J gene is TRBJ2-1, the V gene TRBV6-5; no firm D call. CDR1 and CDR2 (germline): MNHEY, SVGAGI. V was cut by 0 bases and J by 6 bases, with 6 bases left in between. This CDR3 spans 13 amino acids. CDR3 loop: CASSYSYTNEQFF. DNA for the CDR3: TGTGCCAGCAGTTACTCATACACCAATGAGCAGTTCTTC.